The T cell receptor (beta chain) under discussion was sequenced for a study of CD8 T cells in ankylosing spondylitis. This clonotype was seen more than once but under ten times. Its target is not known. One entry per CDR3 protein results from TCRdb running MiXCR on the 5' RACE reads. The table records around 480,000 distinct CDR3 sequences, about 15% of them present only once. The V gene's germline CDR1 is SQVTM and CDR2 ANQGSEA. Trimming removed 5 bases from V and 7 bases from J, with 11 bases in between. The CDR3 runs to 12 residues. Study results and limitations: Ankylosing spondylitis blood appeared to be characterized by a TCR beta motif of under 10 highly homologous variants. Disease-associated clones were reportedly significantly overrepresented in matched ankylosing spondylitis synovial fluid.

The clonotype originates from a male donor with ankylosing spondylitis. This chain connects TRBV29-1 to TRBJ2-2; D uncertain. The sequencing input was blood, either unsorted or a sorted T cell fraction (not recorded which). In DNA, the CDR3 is TGCAGCGTTTACGGATTTGGCGGGGAGCTGTTTTTT. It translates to CSVYGFGGELFF.